This T cell receptor (beta chain) was profiled in a study of cytomegalovirus exposure and HLA in healthy donors. As for the study in general: About 79 million unique TCRs from HLA-typed donors were held in an early data release. Most genotyped donors, 65% to 85% of roughly 400, had Caucasian-associated genetic ancestry. Study-level results: Earlier analysis found most TCR beta V segments productive about 90% or about 30% of the time.

PCR primers comprised 60 Vbeta and 13 Jbeta primers. Libraries were prepared by immunoSEQ multiplex PCR; TCRdb keeps only in-frame clonotypes and omits some of them. In the table there are some 150,000 clones, nearly 80% of which are singletons. About this clone itself: The antigen remains undetermined.

Trimming cost V 3 bases and J 7 bases; bases outside gene matches: 9. The germline gives CDR1 LGHNA, CDR2 YNFKEQ. The CDR3 loop spans 17 amino acids. Donors counted as nominally healthy when sampled, yet unrecorded immune exposures were likely. The chain links TRBV4-2 to TRBJ2-1, with 13 nucleotides matching TRBD2. The TCR originated in a man younger than 40 in good health and CMV-seropositive. The source material was PBMCs. The CDR3 DNA reads as TGTGCCAGCAGCCAGGAAGGACTAGCGGGGGTTCTGAATGAGCAGTTCTTC. The encoded protein is CASSQEGLAGVLNEQFF.